The entry below describes one T cell receptor (beta chain). The CDR3 consists of 13 residues. Trimming at V came to 3 bases and at J to 10 bases, leaving 9 bases not matched to a gene. Germline values: CDR1 SGDLS, CDR2 YYNGEE. The data originate from a study of cytomegalovirus exposure and HLA in healthy donors. Across the whole study: Membership in the Caucasian-associated ancestry cluster was found for about 80% of 350 to 450 genotyped donors.

Researchers ran the PCR with 60 Vbeta and 13 Jbeta primers. Repertoires were generated with immunoSEQ multiplex PCR, while TCRdb's copy carries only in-frame clones and drops some. Across 130,000 or so clones, the top ten clones capture 2% to 2.5% of the sample. The receptor's source is a young woman in good health and CMV-seronegative. V is TRBV9 and J is TRBJ1-2; 7 bases are a match to TRBD1. Specimen: PBMCs. The CDR3 DNA follows: TGTGCCAGCAGCGCGGGACAGCCAGACCTCTACACCTTC. This sequence encodes CASSAGQPDLYTF.